The clone carrying this T cell receptor beta chain has a count of ten or more. As yet, its antigen is unknown. This record comes from a study of identical twins. Notes on the study in general: Within beta out-of-frame sequences, the excess sharing observed between twins was weaker.

V shed 4 bases and J shed 0 bases, with 10 bases lying between them. Germline assignment: CDR1 LGHNA and CDR2 YSLEER. This CDR3 is 15 amino acids long. One entry per CDR3 protein results from TCRdb running MiXCR on the 5' RACE reads. The sample holds hundreds of thousands of distinct CDR3 sequences, more than 13% seen once. The chain links TRBV4-3 to TRBJ2-1, with a possible D match to TRBD1 (5 bases). Sequenced input: memory (CD45RO+) T cells sorted from blood. This TCR was recovered from a young woman in good health. The CDR3 loop is CASSPGQSSYNEQFF. The CDR3 region has the DNA TGCGCCAGCAGCCCTGGACAAAGCTCCTACAATGAGCAGTTCTTC.